Presented here are 2 T cell receptor beta chains from one specimen sequenced in a study of blood T cells in healthy people across ages. Combining a sample-barcoded 5' primer with a J-beta primer mix, a second PCR ran for roughly 6 to 12 cycles. TCRdb analysed the 5' RACE reads with MiXCR anew, one entry per CDR3 protein. The repertoire holds fewer than 750,000 distinct CDR3 sequences, with approximately 52% as singletons. Sequencing input: blood. These receptors were obtained from a woman aged 80 or older in good health.

Turning to this clonotype: Just one base apart from a much larger clone, this may be a read error. This chain connects TRBV5-1 to TRBJ2-1; D may be TRBD2 (5 bases). Germline V gene data show CDR1 as SGHRS and CDR2 as YFSETQ. The CDR3 extends over 14 amino acids. The CDR3 coding sequence is TGCGCCAGCAGCTTTGGGAGTAGGTACAATGGGCAGTTCTTC. Its protein is CASSFGSRYNGQFF.

This chain links TRBV28 with TRBJ2-1, with unresolved D. V gave up 3 bases and J gave up 0 bases, with 9 bases separating them. From germline, CDR1 is MDHEN and CDR2 SYDVKM. There are 15 residues in the CDR3. CDR3 residues: CASSLSANSYNEQFF. Written as DNA, the CDR3 is TGTGCCAGCAGTTTGTCTGCCAACTCCTACAATGAGCAGTTCTTC.